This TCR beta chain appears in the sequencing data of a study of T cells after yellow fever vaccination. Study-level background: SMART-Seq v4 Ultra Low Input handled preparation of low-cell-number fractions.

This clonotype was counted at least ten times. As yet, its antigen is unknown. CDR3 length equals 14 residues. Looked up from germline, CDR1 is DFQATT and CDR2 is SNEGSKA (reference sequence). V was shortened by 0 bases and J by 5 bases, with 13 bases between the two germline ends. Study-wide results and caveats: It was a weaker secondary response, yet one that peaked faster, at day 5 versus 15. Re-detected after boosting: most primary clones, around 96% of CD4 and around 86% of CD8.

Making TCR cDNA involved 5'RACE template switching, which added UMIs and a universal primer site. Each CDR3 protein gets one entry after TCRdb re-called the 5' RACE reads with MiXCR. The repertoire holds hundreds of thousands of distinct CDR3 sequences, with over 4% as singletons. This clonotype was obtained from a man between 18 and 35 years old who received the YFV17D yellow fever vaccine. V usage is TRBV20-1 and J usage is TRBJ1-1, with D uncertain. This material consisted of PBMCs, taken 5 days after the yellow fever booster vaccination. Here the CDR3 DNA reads TGCAGTGCTAGAGATGAATCCCGGCAGACTGAAGCTTTCTTT. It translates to CSARDESRQTEAFF.